The clone carrying this T cell receptor beta chain was seen more than once but under ten times. What it recognizes is unknown. The CDR3 consists of 17 residues. Germline V CDR1 and CDR2: MNHNS, SASEGT. J lost 4 bases, V lost 0 bases, and 11 bases had no gene match. These data are taken from a study of metastatic and nonmetastatic thyroid tumors. Study findings and constraints: Reports indicated that malignant thyroid tumors showed significantly higher TCR beta diversity than benign nodules did, in blood and tumor.

TCRdb redid the clone calls on the PCR reads using MiXCR. This sample has tens of thousands of clones, with 30% found just once. All patients were untreated before thyroid surgery. Sequencing used blood. This TCR came from a female donor with papillary thyroid cancer or a benign thyroid nodule (not recorded which). Some clones in this sample may be carry-over from other donors' samples. The rearrangement links TRBV6-1 to TRBJ1-2; 7 bases agree with TRBD1. CDR3 nucleotide sequence: TGTGCCAGCAGTGAAGCAACCGGGACAGATTACGGCTATGGCTACACCTTC. This translates into CASSEATGTDYGYGYTF.